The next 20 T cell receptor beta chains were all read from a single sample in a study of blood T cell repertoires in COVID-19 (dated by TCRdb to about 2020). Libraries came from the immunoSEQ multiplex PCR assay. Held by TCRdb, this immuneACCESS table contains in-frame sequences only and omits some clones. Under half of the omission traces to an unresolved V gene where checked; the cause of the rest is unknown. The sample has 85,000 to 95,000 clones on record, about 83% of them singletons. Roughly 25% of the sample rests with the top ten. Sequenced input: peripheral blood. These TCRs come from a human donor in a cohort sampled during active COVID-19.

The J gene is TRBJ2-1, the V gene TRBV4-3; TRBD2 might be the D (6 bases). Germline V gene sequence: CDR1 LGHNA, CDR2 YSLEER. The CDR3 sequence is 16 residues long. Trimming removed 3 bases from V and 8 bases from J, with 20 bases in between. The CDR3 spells CASSQGWGQGGDEQFF. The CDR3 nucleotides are TGCGCCAGCAGCCAGGGCTGGGGTCAGGGAGGCGATGAGCAGTTCTTC.

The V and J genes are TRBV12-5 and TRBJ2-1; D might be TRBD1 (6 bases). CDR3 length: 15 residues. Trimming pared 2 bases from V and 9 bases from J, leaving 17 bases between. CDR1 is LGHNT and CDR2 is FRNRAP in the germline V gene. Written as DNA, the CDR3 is TGTGCTAGTGGTTTGCCCCGGGCCCAGGGGTTTGAGCAGTTCTTC. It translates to CASGLPRAQGFEQFF. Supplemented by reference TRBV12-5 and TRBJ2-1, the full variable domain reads DARVTQTPRHKVTEMGQEVTMRCQPILGHNTVFWYRQTMMQGLELLAYFRNRAPLDDSGMPKDRFSAEMPDATLATLKIQPSEPRDSAVYFCASGLPRAQGFEQFFGPGTRLTVL.

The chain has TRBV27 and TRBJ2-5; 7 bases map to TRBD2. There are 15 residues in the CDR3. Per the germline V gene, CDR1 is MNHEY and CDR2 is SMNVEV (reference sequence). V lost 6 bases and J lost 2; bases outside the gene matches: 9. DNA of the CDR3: TGTGCCAGCAGCTGGGGGGGGACTACTCAAGAGACCCAGTACTTC. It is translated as CASSWGGTTQETQYF.

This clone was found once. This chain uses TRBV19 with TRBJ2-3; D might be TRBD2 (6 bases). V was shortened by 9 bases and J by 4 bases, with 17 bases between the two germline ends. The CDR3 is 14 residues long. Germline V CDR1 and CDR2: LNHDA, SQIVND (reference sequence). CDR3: CASSLGGPPDTQYF. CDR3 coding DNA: TGTGCCAGCTCCTTGGGGGGTCCCCCAGATACGCAGTATTTT.

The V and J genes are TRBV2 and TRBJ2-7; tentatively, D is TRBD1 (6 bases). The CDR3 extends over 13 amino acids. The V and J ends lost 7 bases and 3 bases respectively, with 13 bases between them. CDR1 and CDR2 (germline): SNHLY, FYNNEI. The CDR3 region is CASKGDGNYEQYF. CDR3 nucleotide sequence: TGTGCCAGCAAGGGGGACGGAAACTACGAGCAGTACTTC.

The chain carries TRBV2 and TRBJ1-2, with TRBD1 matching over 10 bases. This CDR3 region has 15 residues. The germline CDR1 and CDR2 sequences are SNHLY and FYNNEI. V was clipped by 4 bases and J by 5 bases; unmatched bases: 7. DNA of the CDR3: TGTGCCAGCAGTGGCAGGACAGGGGGTTGGTATGGCTACACCTTC. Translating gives CASSGRTGGWYGYTF.

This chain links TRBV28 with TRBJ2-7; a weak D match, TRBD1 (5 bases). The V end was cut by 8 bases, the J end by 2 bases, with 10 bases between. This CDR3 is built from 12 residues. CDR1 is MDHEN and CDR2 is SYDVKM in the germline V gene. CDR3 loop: CASRTLTYEQYF. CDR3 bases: TGTGCCAGCCGGACACTCACCTACGAGCAGTACTTC.

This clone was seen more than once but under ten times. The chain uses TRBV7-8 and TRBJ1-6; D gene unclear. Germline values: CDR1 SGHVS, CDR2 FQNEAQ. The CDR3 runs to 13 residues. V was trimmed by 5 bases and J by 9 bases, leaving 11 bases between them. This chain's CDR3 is CASSSGRGSPLHF. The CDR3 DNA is TGTGCCAGCAGCAGTGGACGGGGTTCACCCCTCCACTTT.

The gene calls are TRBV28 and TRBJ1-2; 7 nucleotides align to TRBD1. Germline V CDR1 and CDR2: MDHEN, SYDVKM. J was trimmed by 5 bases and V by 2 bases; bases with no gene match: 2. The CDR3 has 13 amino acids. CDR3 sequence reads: CASSLTGEYGYTF. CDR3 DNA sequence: TGTGCCAGCAGTTTAACAGGGGAGTATGGCTACACCTTC.

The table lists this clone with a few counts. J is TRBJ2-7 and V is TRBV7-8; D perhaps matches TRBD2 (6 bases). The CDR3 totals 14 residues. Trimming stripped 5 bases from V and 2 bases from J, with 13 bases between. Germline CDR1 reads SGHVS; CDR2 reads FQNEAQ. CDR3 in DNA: TGTGCCAGCAGCAGATCCCGGGGGACCTACGAGCAGTACTTC. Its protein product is CASSRSRGTYEQYF.

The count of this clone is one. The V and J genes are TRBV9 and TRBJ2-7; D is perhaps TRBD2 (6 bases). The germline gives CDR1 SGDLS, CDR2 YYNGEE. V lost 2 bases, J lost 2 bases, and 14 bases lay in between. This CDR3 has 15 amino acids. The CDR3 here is CASSVGVSGPYEQYF. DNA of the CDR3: TGTGCCAGCAGCGTGGGGGTTAGCGGCCCCTACGAGCAGTACTTC.

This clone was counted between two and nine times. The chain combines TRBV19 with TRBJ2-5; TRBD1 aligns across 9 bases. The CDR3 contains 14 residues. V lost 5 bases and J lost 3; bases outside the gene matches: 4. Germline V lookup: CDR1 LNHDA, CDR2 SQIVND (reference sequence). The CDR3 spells CASSGRTGEETQYF. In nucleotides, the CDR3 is TGTGCCAGTAGTGGGCGGACAGGGGAAGAGACCCAGTACTTC.

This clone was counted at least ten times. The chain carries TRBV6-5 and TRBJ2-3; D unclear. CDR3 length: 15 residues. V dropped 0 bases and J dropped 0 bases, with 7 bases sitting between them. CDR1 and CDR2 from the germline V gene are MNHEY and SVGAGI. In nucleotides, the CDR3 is TGTGCCAGCAGTTACTCACAGTCTAGCACAGATACGCAGTATTTT. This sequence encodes CASSYSQSSTDTQYF.

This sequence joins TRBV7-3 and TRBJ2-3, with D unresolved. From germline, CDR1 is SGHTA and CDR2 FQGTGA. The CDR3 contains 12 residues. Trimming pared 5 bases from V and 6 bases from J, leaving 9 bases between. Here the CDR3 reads CASSRALDTQYF. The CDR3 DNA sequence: TGTGCCAGCAGCCGCGCACTGGATACGCAGTATTTT. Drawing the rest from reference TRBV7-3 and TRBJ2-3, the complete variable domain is GAGVSQTPSNKVTEKGKYVELRCDPISGHTALYWYRQSLGQGPEFLIYFQGTGAADDSGLPNDRFFAVRPEGSVSTLKIQRTERGDSAVYLCASSRALDTQYFGPGTRLTVL.

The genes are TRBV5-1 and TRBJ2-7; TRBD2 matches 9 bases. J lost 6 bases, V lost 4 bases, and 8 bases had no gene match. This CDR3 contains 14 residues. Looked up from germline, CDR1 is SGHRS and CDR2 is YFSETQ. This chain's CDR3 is CASSPASGVVEQYF. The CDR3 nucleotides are TGCGCCAGCAGCCCGGCTAGCGGGGTCGTCGAGCAGTACTTC.

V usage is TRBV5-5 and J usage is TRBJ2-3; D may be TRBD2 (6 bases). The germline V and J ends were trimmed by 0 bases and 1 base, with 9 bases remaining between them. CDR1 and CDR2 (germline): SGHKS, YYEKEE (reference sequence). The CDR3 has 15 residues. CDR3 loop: CASSLVPSGTDTQYF. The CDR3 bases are TGTGCCAGCAGCTTGGTTCCTAGCGGCACAGATACGCAGTATTTT.

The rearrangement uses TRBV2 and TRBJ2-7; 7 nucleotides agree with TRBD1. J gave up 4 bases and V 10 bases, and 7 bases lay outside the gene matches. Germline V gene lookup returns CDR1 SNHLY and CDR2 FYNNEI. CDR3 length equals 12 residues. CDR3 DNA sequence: TGTGCCACCGAGACAGGGAAGTACGAGCAGTACTTC. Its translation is CATETGKYEQYF.

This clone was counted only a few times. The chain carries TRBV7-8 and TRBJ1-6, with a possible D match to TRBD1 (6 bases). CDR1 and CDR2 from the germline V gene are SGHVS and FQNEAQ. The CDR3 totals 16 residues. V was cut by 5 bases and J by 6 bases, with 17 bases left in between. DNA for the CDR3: TGTGCCAGCAGCCTCAAACCCGGGACACTTAATTCACCCCTCCACTTT. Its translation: CASSLKPGTLNSPLHF.

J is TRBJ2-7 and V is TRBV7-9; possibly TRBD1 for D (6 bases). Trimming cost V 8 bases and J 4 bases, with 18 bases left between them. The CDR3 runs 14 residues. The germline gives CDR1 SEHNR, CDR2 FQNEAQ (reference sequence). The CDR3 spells CASSPDRSNYEQYF. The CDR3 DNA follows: TGTGCCAGCTCCCCGGACAGATCGAATTACGAGCAGTACTTC.

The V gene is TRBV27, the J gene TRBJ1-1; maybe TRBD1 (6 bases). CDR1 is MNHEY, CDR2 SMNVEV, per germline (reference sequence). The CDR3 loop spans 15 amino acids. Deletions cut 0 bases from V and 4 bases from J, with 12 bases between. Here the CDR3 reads CASSLSGGSGTEAFF. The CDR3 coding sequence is TGTGCCAGCAGTTTATCAGGGGGTTCTGGCACTGAAGCTTTCTTT.